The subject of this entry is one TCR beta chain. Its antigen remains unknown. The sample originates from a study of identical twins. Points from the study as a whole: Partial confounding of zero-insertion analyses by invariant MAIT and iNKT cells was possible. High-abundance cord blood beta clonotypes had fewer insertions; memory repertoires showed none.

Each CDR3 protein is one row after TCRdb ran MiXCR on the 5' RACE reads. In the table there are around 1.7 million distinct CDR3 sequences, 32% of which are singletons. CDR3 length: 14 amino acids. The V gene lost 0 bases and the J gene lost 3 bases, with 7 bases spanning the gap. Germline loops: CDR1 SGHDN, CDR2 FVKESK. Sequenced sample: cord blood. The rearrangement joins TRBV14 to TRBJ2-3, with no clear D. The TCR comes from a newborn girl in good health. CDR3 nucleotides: TGTGCCAGCAGCCAAGATATCGGGACAGATACGCAGTATTTT. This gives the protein CASSQDIGTDTQYF.